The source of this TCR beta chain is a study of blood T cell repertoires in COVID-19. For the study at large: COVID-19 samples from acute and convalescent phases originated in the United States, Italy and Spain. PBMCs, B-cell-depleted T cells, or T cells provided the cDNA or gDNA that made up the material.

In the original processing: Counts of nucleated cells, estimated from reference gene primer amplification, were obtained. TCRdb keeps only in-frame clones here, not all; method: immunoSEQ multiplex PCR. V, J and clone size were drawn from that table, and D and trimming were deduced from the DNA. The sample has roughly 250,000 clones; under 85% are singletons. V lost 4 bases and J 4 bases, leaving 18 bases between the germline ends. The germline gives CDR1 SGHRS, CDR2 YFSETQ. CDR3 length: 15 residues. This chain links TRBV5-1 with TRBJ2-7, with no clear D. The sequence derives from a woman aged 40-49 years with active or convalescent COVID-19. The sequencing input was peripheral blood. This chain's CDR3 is CASSVFTEKVYEQYF. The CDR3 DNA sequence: TGCGCCAGCAGCGTGTTCACAGAGAAGGTTTACGAGCAGTACTTC.